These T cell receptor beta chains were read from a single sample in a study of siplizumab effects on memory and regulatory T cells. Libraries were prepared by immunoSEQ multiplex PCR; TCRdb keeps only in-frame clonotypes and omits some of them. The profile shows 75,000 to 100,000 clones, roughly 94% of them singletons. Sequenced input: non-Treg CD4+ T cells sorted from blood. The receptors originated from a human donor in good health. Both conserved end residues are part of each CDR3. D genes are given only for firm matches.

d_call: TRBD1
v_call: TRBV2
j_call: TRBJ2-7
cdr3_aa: CASGSGQGYEQYF
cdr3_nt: TGTGCCAGCGGGTCGGGACAGGGCTACGAGCAGTACTTC

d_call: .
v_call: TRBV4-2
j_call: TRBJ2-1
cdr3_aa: CASSQGNEQFF
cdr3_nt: TGTGCCAGCAGCCAAGGCAATGAGCAGTTCTTC

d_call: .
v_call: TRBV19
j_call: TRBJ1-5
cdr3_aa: CASSINRPASQPQHF
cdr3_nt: TGTGCCAGTAGTATTAACCGTCCCGCAAGTCAGCCCCAGCATTTT

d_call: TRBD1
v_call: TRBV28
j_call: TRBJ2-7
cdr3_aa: CASRATGGETYEQYF
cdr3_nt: TGTGCCAGCAGAGCGACAGGGGGCGAAACCTACGAGCAGTACTTC

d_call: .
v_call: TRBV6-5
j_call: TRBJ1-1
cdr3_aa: CASSYSVGEAFF
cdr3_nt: TGTGCCAGCAGTTACTCGGTTGGTGAAGCTTTCTTT

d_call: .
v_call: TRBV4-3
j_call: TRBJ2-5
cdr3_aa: CASSQHLAAGETQYF
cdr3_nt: TGCGCCAGCAGCCAACACCTAGCCGCGGGGGAGACCCAGTACTTC

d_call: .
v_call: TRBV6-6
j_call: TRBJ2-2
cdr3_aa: CASRWVENTGELFF
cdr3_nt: TGTGCCAGCAGGTGGGTAGAAAACACCGGGGAGCTGTTTTTT

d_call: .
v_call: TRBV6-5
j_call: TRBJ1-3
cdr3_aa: CASRISRSSGNTIYF
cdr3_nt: TGTGCCAGCAGGATATCCAGGAGCTCTGGAAACACCATATATTTT

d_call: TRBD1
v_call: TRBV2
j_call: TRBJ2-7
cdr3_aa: CASKGQVTTYEQYF
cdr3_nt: TGTGCCAGCAAGGGACAGGTGACCACCTACGAGCAGTACTTC

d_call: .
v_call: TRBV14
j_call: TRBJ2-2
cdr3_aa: CASSQVPDTGELFF
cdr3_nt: TGTGCCAGCAGCCAAGTGCCGGACACCGGGGAGCTGTTTTTT

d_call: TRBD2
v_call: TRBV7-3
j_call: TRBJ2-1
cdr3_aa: CASSPSGGSYNEQFF
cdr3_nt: TGTGCCAGCAGCCCCTCGGGGGGGTCTTACAATGAGCAGTTCTTC

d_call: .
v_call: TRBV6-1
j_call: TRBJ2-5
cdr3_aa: CASSEGVAQETQYF
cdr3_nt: TGTGCCAGCAGTGAAGGGGTAGCGCAAGAGACCCAGTACTTC

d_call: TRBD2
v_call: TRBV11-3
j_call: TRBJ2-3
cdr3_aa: CASSPTTWTSGGTDTQYF
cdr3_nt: TGTGCCAGCAGCCCAACAACGTGGACTAGCGGGGGCACAGATACGCAGTATTTT

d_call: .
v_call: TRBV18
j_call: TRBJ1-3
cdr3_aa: CASSRTEAGNTIYF
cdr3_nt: TGTGCCAGCTCACGGACAGAGGCTGGAAACACCATATATTTT

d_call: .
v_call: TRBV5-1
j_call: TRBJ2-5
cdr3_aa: CASSLEGRGQETQYF
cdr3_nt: TGCGCCAGCAGCTTAGAGGGACGGGGGCAAGAGACCCAGTACTTC

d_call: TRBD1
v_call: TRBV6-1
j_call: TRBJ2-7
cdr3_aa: CASSHRGFGYEQYF
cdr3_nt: TGTGCCAGCAGTCACAGGGGCTTTGGCTACGAGCAGTACTTC

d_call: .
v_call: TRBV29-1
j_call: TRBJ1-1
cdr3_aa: CSVKGSGEAFF
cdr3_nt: TGCAGCGTAAAGGGCAGCGGTGAAGCTTTCTTT

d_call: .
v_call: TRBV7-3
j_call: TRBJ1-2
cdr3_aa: CASSPDSNYGYTF
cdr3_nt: TGTGCCAGCAGCCCCGACAGCAACTATGGCTACACCTTC